This T cell receptor beta chain was found in a study of blood T cells in healthy people across ages. Trimming pared 6 bases from V and 2 bases from J, leaving 17 bases between. CDR1 and CDR2 (germline): MNHEY, SMNVEV (reference sequence). The CDR3 contains 15 residues. A second PCR, run for roughly 6 to 11 cycles, used a sample-barcoded 5' primer plus a J-beta primer mix. TCRdb fed the 5' RACE reads into MiXCR, producing one record per CDR3 protein. The sample shows 1 million or so distinct CDR3 sequences, 40% to 55% of them seen only once. The table lists this clonotype with a few counts. This chain uses TRBV27 with TRBJ2-7; unclear D gene. This TCR came from a woman between 55 and 75 years old in good health. Sequencing was performed on blood. Here the CDR3 DNA reads TGTGCCAGCAGAACCACCTTAACCTTTCCCTACGAGCAGTACTTC. It is translated as CASRTTLTFPYEQYF.